These T cell receptor beta chains were read from a single sample in a study of shared clonotypes between healthy human individuals. Clones were read by immunoSEQ multiplex PCR, and TCRdb kept only the in-frame ones, dropping some. The sample has around 580,000 clones; 98% are singletons. Sample: naive CD8+ T cells sorted from blood. Source of these receptors: a man aged 25-45 years in good health. CDR3s include the opening cysteine and the closing phenylalanine or tryptophan. D genes are given only for firm matches. Part of the rows lack a size; the others show once, few, many or a class for expanded clones.

d_call	j_call	clone_size	v_call	cdr3_length	cdr3_aa	cdr3_nt
NA	TRBJ2-3	NA	TRBV11-2	12	CASSTWLDTQYF	TGTGCCAGCAGCACCTGGCTGGATACGCAGTATTTT
TRBD2	TRBJ2-7	NA	TRBV7-6	14	CASSIGLAAYEQYF	TGTGCCAGCAGCATCGGACTAGCTGCCTACGAGCAGTACTTC
TRBD2	TRBJ2-1	NA	TRBV10-3	18	CATRGLQGYSGRGDEQFF	TGTGCCACGAGAGGTTTACAGGGTTATAGCGGGAGGGGGGATGAGCAGTTCTTC
TRBD2	TRBJ2-1	NA	TRBV15	19	CATSSRTSGPMSSYNEQFF	TGTGCCACCAGCAGTCGGACTAGCGGACCAATGAGCTCCTACAATGAGCAGTTCTTC
NA	TRBJ1-1	NA	TRBV5-5	14	CASSTDLGNTEAFF	TGTGCCAGCAGCACGGATCTGGGAAACACTGAAGCTTTCTTT
NA	TRBJ2-1	NA	TRBV27	11	CASFSGGEQFF	TGTGCCAGCTTCTCAGGCGGTGAGCAGTTCTTC
NA	TRBJ2-7	NA	TRBV11-2	12	CASSLAVRKQYF	TGTGCCAGCAGCTTAGCCGTCAGGAAGCAGTACTTC
TRBD1	TRBJ1-1	once	TRBV18	15	CASEAPTGLNTEAFF	TGTGCCAGCGAAGCACCGACAGGGTTGAACACTGAAGCTTTCTTT
NA	TRBJ2-1	NA	TRBV25-1	12	CASSEMGLPEFF	TGTGCCAGCAGTGAAATGGGACTCCCGGAATTCTTC
TRBD1	TRBJ2-7	NA	TRBV27	14	CASSLKDRGYEQYF	TGTGCCAGCAGTTTAAAGGACAGGGGATACGAGCAGTACTTC
NA	TRBJ1-2	NA	TRBV5-8	12	CASSLGDYGYTF	TGTGCCAGCAGCTTGGGGGACTATGGCTACACCTTC
NA	TRBJ2-5	NA	TRBV7-9	14	CASSLGEVVETQYF	TGTGCCAGCAGCTTAGGCGAAGTCGTGGAGACCCAGTACTTC
NA	TRBJ2-7	NA	TRBV15	16	CATSTSLGGTPYEQYF	TGTGCCACCAGCACCTCTCTGGGCGGTACCCCTTACGAGCAGTACTTC
TRBD1	TRBJ1-1	NA	TRBV18	15	CASSDGGRGLPEAFF	TGTGCCAGCTCGGACGGGGGCAGGGGGTTACCTGAAGCTTTCTTT
NA	TRBJ2-7	NA	TRBV6-1	16	CASSEAGGSPSHEQYF	TGTGCCAGCAGTGAAGCAGGCGGGTCCCCGAGCCACGAGCAGTACTTC
NA	TRBJ2-7	NA	TRBV28	14	CASSRSIGISEQYF	TGTGCCAGCAGTCGTTCGATAGGGATCAGCGAGCAGTACTTC
NA	TRBJ1-3	NA	TRBV4-3	16	CASSPARGGTGNTIYF	TGCGCCAGCAGCCCCGCCCGGGGGGGGACTGGAAACACCATATATTTT
NA	TRBJ2-7	NA	TRBV21-1	16	CASSKVGGQHLGEQYF	TGTGCCAGCAGCAAAGTGGGGGGACAGCATTTAGGAGAGCAGTACTTC
NA	TRBJ2-1	once	TRBV29-1	11	CSGRAYNEQFF	TGCAGCGGGAGGGCCTACAATGAGCAGTTCTTC
NA	TRBJ2-7	NA	TRBV18	16	CASSPPRGAGPYEQYF	TGTGCCAGCTCACCACCCAGGGGGGCAGGACCCTACGAGCAGTACTTC
TRBD1	TRBJ2-2	NA	TRBV5-5	13	CASLGTGAGELFF	TGTGCCAGCTTGGGGACAGGGGCCGGGGAGCTGTTTTTT
NA	TRBJ2-7	NA	TRBV15	15	CATSILRDLTYEQYF	TGTGCCACCAGCATCCTCCGGGACTTAACCTACGAGCAGTACTTC
TRBD1	TRBJ2-7	NA	TRBV7-9	14	CASSVGQAVGEQYF	TGTGCCAGCAGCGTCGGACAGGCCGTGGGCGAGCAGTACTTC